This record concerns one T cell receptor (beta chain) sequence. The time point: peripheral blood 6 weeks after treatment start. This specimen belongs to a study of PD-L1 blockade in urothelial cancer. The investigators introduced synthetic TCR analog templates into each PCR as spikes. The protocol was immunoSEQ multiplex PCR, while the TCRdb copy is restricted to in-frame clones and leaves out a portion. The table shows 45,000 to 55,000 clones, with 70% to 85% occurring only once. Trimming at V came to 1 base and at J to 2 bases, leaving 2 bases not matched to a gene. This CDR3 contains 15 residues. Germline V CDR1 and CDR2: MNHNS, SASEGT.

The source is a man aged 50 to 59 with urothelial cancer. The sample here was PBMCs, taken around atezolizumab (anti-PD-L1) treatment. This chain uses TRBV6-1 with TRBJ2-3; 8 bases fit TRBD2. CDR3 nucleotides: TGTGCCAGCAGTGAAGTCGGGAGGGCCACAGATACGCAGTATTTT. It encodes CASSEVGRATDTQYF.